These 14 T cell receptor beta chains were sequenced from one sample in a study of blood T cell repertoires in COVID-19. Some clones are missing from TCRdb's copy, which holds only in-frame ones; the method was immunoSEQ multiplex PCR. The sample carries around 140,000 clones, around four fifths recorded once. The sample comprised peripheral blood. Receptors originate from a human donor in a cohort sampled during active COVID-19.

The chain employs TRBV9 and TRBJ2-3, with a possible D match to TRBD2 (7 bases). V was trimmed by 0 bases and J by 4 bases, leaving 12 bases between them. The germline CDR1 and CDR2 sequences are SGDLS and YYNGEE. This CDR3 is 15 amino acids long. The CDR3 nucleotides read TGTGCCAGCAGCGTAGGGGAGGGGGAGGCAGATACGCAGTATTTT. The encoded protein is CASSVGEGEADTQYF.

V is TRBV5-4 and J is TRBJ2-3; D may be TRBD1 (6 bases). The ends were cut back, 3 bases at V and 1 base at J, with 15 bases in the middle. Germline V gene sequence: CDR1 SGHNT, CDR2 YYREEE (reference sequence). The CDR3 has 16 amino acids. CDR3 DNA sequence: TGTGCCAGCAGCTCCCCTTCAGGGGATGGCACAGATACGCAGTATTTT. It specifies CASSSPSGDGTDTQYF. Full variable domain (missing parts from reference TRBV5-4 and TRBJ2-3): ETGVTQSPTHLIKTRGQQVTLRCSSQSGHNTVSWYQQALGQGPQFIFQYYREEENGRGNFPPRFSGLQFPNYSSELNVNALELDDSALYLCASSSPSGDGTDTQYFGPGTRLTVL.

The V and J genes are TRBV13 and TRBJ2-3; 7 nucleotides match TRBD1. J lost 5 bases, V lost 8 bases, and 7 bases had no gene match. The CDR3 length is 13 residues. Germline V lookup: CDR1 PRHDT, CDR2 FYEKMQ (reference sequence). The CDR3 spells CASGKGAGDTQYF. CDR3 nucleotide sequence: TGTGCCAGCGGAAAGGGGGCGGGAGATACGCAGTATTTT.

V gene TRBV2 combines with J gene TRBJ1-4; 7 positions agree with TRBD1. Per the germline V gene, CDR1 is SNHLY and CDR2 is FYNNEI. V was clipped by 4 bases and J by 5 bases; unmatched bases: 7. The CDR3 is 15 amino acids. The CDR3 DNA reads as TGTGCCAGCAGTGGACAGGGTGGGGAAAATGAAAAACTGTTTTTT. Translated: CASSGQGGENEKLFF.

The gene calls are TRBV28 and TRBJ2-1; unclear D gene. Germline V lookup: CDR1 MDHEN, CDR2 SYDVKM. With 6 bases removed from V and 8 bases from J, the gap between germline ends came to 14 bases. This CDR3 has 13 residues. CDR3 nucleotides: TGTGCCAGCAGACTGCCCGGTACGGATGAGCAGTTCTTC. This codes for CASRLPGTDEQFF.

The chain couples TRBV5-1 to TRBJ2-2; 8 bases line up with TRBD1. V shed 5 bases and J 4 bases; nucleotides not matched to a gene: 13. The CDR3 covers 17 residues. Germline assignment: CDR1 SGHRS and CDR2 YFSETQ. The CDR3 sequence: CASRPNPQQGGTGELFF. DNA of the CDR3: TGCGCCAGCAGACCTAACCCTCAACAGGGGGGCACCGGGGAGCTGTTTTTT.

The rearrangement joins TRBV6-5 to TRBJ1-1; the D gene is possibly TRBD1 (5 bases). The CDR3 runs 12 residues. V was trimmed by 8 bases and J by 4 bases, leaving 11 bases between them. Germline assignment: CDR1 MNHEY and CDR2 SVGAGI. The CDR3 loop reads CASAQGGTEAFF. DNA of the CDR3: TGTGCCAGCGCCCAGGGTGGCACTGAAGCTTTCTTT.

This chain links TRBV4-1 with TRBJ1-3, with TRBD1 as a possible D gene (5 bases). The CDR3 sequence is 17 residues long. Trimming stripped 1 base from V and 1 base from J, with 14 bases between. Germline CDR1 reads MGHRA; CDR2 reads YSYEKL. For the CDR3, the DNA is TGCGCCAGCAGCCAAGTTGGGGCCCGGCGGTCTGGAAACACCATATATTTT. It encodes CASSQVGARRSGNTIYF.

This clone was counted a single time. This sequence joins TRBV5-4 and TRBJ2-7; 14 bases line up with TRBD2. V gave up 4 bases and J gave up 7 bases; unmatched junction bases: 7. CDR1 and CDR2 (germline): SGHNT, YYREEE (reference sequence). CDR3 length equals 15 residues. The CDR3, as DNA: TGTGCCAGCAGCCAGACTAGCGGGGGGGCCGGGGAGCAGTACTTC. Its translation: CASSQTSGGAGEQYF.

The chain has TRBV6-4 and TRBJ2-1; no reliable D call. Trimming shortened V by 3 bases and J by 9 bases, and 9 bases separated the two germline ends. CDR1 and CDR2 (germline): MRHNA, SNTAGT. The CDR3 loop spans 12 amino acids. The CDR3 region has the DNA TGTGCCAGCAGTGATAACGCCGGTGAGCAGTTCTTC. This sequence encodes CASSDNAGEQFF.

V is TRBV9 and J is TRBJ2-3, with 7 positions matching TRBD2. The junction had 6 bases not matched to a gene; V was cut back by 0 bases and J by 2 bases. The germline CDR1 and CDR2 sequences are SGDLS and YYNGEE. CDR3 length equals 16 residues. The CDR3 spells CASSVVGGGPTDTQYF. The DNA of the CDR3 is TGTGCCAGCAGCGTAGTTGGGGGAGGGCCCACAGATACGCAGTATTTT.

This sequence joins TRBV2 and TRBJ2-1; 11 nucleotides match TRBD2. The ends lost 6 bases at V and 2 bases at J; junction bases unmatched: 6. This CDR3 is built from 16 residues. Germline loops: CDR1 SNHLY, CDR2 FYNNEI. The CDR3: CASRDNSGRAYNEQFF. For the CDR3, the DNA is TGTGCCAGCAGGGATAATAGCGGGAGGGCCTACAATGAGCAGTTCTTC. Full variable domain (remainder filled in from reference TRBV2 and TRBJ2-1): EPEVTQTPSHQVTQMGQEVILRCVPISNHLYFYWYRQILGQKVEFLVSFYNNEISEKSEIFDDQFSVERPDGSNFTLKIRSTKLEDSAMYFCASRDNSGRAYNEQFFGPGTRLTVL.

This clone was recorded at least ten times. This chain connects TRBV4-1 to TRBJ1-1, with 7 bases aligning to TRBD1. The V gene's germline CDR1 is MGHRA and CDR2 YSYEKL. Trimming cost V 2 bases and J 0 bases; bases outside gene matches: 3. This CDR3 is built from 15 residues. The CDR3 spells CASSQMGQMNTEAFF. The CDR3 DNA reads TGCGCCAGCAGCCAAATGGGACAGATGAACACTGAAGCTTTCTTT.

This rearrangement joins TRBV6-1 to TRBJ2-7; weak D call: TRBD2 (5 bases). The CDR3 has 15 amino acids. The V end lost 2 bases, the J end lost 2 bases, and 13 bases lay between the germline ends. Germline loops: CDR1 MNHNS, CDR2 SASEGT. CDR3 in amino acids: CASSETAGGAYEQYF. In DNA form, the CDR3 reads TGTGCCAGCAGTGAAACGGCAGGAGGCGCCTACGAGCAGTACTTC.